These 10 T cell receptor beta chains were all obtained from the same sample, sequenced in a study of cytomegalovirus exposure and HLA in healthy donors. Primers included in the PCR were 60 Vbeta and 13 Jbeta primers. The data were produced by immunoSEQ multiplex PCR, yet TCRdb's version contains in-frame clones alone and is incomplete. The sample contains 150,000 to 180,000 clones, approximately 80% of which appear only once. Sequenced sample: PBMCs. These receptors were obtained from a man younger than 45 in good health and CMV-seropositive.

The chain joins TRBV7-9 to TRBJ2-7; 8 bases match TRBD1. This CDR3 contains 14 residues. Germline CDR1 reads SEHNR; CDR2 reads FQNEAQ (reference sequence). V was pared by 1 base and J by 6 bases, with 5 bases of the junction left unmatched. In nucleotides, the CDR3 is TGTGCCAGCAGCTTAGGGAGCCAGGGGGCCGAGCAGTACTTC. The encoded protein is CASSLGSQGAEQYF.

The chain links TRBV5-1 to TRBJ2-1; perhaps TRBD1 as D (5 bases). The CDR3 runs 13 residues. The V and J ends lost 2 bases and 9 bases respectively, with 12 bases between them. In germline, CDR1 is SGHRS, CDR2 YFSETQ. The CDR3 region is CASSFTGAGEQFF. The DNA of the CDR3 is TGCGCCAGCAGCTTTACTGGGGCCGGTGAGCAGTTCTTC.

The chain combines TRBV18 with TRBJ1-1; TRBD1 matches 9 bases. Trimming at V came to 4 bases and at J to 0 bases, leaving 3 bases not matched to a gene. The length of the CDR3 is 15 residues. The germline V gene has CDR1 KGHSH and CDR2 LQKENI. The CDR3 DNA reads TGTGCCAGCTCACGTGGACAGGGGCTGAACACTGAAGCTTTCTTT. Translating it yields CASSRGQGLNTEAFF.

This chain connects TRBV28 to TRBJ1-5; 7 bases align to TRBD1. The trim removed 6 bases at V and 6 bases at J, leaving 11 bases unmatched. Germline CDR1 and CDR2: MDHEN and SYDVKM. This CDR3 spans 15 amino acids. CDR3 residues: CASSPPGGTGQPQHF. CDR3 coding DNA: TGTGCCAGCAGCCCCCCAGGGGGGACGGGTCAGCCCCAGCATTTT.

This clone was recorded only once. The chain uses TRBV5-1 and TRBJ2-7; 7 nucleotides align to TRBD1. The CDR3 loop spans 16 amino acids. The V segment lost 2 bases and the J segment 1 base; nucleotides outside the gene matches: 9. In germline, CDR1 is SGHRS, CDR2 YFSETQ. The CDR3, as DNA: TGCGCCAGCAGCTTCGACCGGGACAGACAGTCCTACGAGCAGTACTTC. Translated, it gives CASSFDRDRQSYEQYF.

The chain couples TRBV28 to TRBJ1-5, with TRBD1 as a possible D gene (5 bases). The CDR3 consists of 14 residues. Trimming removed 6 bases at V and 7 bases at J, with 16 bases between. The germline V gene has CDR1 MDHEN and CDR2 SYDVKM. The DNA for the CDR3 is TGTGCCAGCAGAGCCGACGGACACCGACAGCCCCAGCATTTT. Translation: CASRADGHRQPQHF.

This rearrangement joins TRBV7-2 to TRBJ2-5; the match to TRBD2 covers 7 bases. Germline CDR1 reads SGHTA; CDR2 reads FQGNSA. Trimming removed 1 base from V and 4 bases from J; junction bases left unmatched: 9. The CDR3 is 16 amino acids. The CDR3 region has the DNA TGTGCCAGCAGCTTAGTAAGCGCGGGAGTCGGAGAGACCCAGTACTTC. Translation: CASSLVSAGVGETQYF.

The V gene is TRBV28, the J gene TRBJ1-3, with 7 positions matching TRBD1. V was clipped by 0 bases and J by 4 bases; unmatched bases: 9. The germline gives CDR1 MDHEN, CDR2 SYDVKM. CDR3 length equals 17 residues. CDR3 coding DNA: TGTGCCAGCAGTTTATGGGGGAAAAAGGGGGCCGGAAACACCATATATTTT. Protein product: CASSLWGKKGAGNTIYF.

V is TRBV6-6 and J is TRBJ2-5; D not certain. The germline CDR1 and CDR2 sequences are MNHNY and SVGAGI (reference sequence). V was clipped by 10 bases and J by 2 bases, with 8 bases between them. The CDR3 spans 11 residues. CDR3: CATGSQETQYF. The CDR3 DNA sequence: TGTGCCACGGGTAGTCAAGAGACCCAGTACTTC.

The V gene is TRBV7-2, the J gene TRBJ2-7; 9 bases match TRBD2. The CDR3 extends over 17 amino acids. V gave up 4 bases and J gave up 4 bases; unmatched junction bases: 14. CDR1 and CDR2 from the germline V gene are SGHTA and FQGNSA. CDR3 in amino acids: CASSYSPEAGGLYEQYF. In DNA form, the CDR3 reads TGTGCCAGCAGCTACTCCCCAGAAGCGGGAGGTCTTTACGAGCAGTACTTC.